The clone carrying this T cell receptor (beta chain) has just a few counts. Its antigen is not identified. The treatment denotes: oral pan-JAK inhibitor, 5-10 mg twice daily. The sample comes from a study of CD8+ T cells in alopecia areata. General observations from the study: Normal scalp showed lower clonality than lesional scalp, especially alopecia totalis/universalis. There were many expanded lesional clones persisting in scalp and blood during tofacitinib.

Extraction of RNA preceded its reverse transcription into cDNA, which served as the sequencing template. Method: immunoSEQ multiplex PCR; TCRdb's copy keeps in-frame clones and lacks some. Here the sample spans around 190,000 clones, roughly 60% being singletons. This CDR3 is 14 amino acids long. Germline CDR1 reads MNHEY; CDR2 reads SVGAGI. Trimming took off 2 bases at V and 7 bases at J, with 14 bases between the two ends. The rearrangement joins TRBV6-5 to TRBJ1-1; a weak D match, TRBD1 (5 bases). The sample in question was CD4+ T cells sorted from blood, obtained at roughly week 49, from a patient treated with tofacitinib. The TCR sequence derives from a human donor with alopecia areata. The CDR3: CASSYGDAHSEAFF. The CDR3 region has the DNA TGTGCCAGCAGTTACGGGGACGCCCACAGTGAAGCTTTCTTT.